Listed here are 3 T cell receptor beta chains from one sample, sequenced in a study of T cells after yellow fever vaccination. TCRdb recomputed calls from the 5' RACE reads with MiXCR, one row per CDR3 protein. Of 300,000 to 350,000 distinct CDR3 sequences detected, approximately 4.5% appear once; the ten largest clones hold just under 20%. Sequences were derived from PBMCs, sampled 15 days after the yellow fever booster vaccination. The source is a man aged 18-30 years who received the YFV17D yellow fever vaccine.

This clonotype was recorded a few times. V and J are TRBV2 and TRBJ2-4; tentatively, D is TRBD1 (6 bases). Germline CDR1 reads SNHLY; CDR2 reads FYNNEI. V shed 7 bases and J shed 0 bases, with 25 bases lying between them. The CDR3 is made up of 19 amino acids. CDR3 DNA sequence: TGTGCCAGCACCGGAGTGGTACAGGGCGGAGCCCTAGCCAAAAACATTCAGTACTTC. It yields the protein CASTGVVQGGALAKNIQYF.

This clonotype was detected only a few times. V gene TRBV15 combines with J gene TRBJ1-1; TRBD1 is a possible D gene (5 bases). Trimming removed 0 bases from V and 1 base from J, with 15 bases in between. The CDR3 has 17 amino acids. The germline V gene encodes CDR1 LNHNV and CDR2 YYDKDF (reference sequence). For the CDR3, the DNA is TGTGCCACCAGCAGAGATCTGCGGGGGTCTACGAACACTGAAGCTTTCTTT. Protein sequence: CATSRDLRGSTNTEAFF.

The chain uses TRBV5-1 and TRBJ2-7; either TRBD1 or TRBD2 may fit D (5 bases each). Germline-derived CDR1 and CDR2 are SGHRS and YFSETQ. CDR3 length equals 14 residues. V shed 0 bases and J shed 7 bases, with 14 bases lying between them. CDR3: CASSLDGGSGEQYF. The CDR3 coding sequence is TGCGCCAGCAGCTTGGATGGGGGATCGGGAGAGCAGTACTTC.